A selection of T cell receptor beta chains follows, all from one sample in a study of T-cell reconstitution after alpha-beta-depleted transplantation in children. From the PCR reads, TCRdb called clonotypes with MiXCR, one entry per CDR3 protein. Among some 300,000 distinct CDR3 sequences, roughly a tenth were seen once, and the ten largest hold approximately 7%. The sequencing used PBMCs, collected before TCRalphabeta/CD19-depleted stem cell transplant. Receptors originate from a boy younger than two with acute myeloid leukemia, due to receive a stem cell transplant. The conserved cysteine and the conserved F or W are not part of the CDR3 here. The order of the fields is V gene, CDR3 protein.

v_call: TRBV5-1; cdr3_aa: ASSLDSYTGELF
v_call: TRBV11-2; cdr3_aa: ASSLERLAVKWGNEQF
v_call: TRBV29-1; cdr3_aa: SVPQGAHYGYT
v_call: TRBV28; cdr3_aa: ASSLIPTGLTYEQY
v_call: TRBV7-2; cdr3_aa: ASSLARTNYEQY
v_call: TRBV4-2; cdr3_aa: ASSRQGGGLSNTEAF
v_call: TRBV4-3; cdr3_aa: ASSQELGQGTYEQY
v_call: TRBV21-1; cdr3_aa: ASSPQGTGTRGFDTQY
v_call: TRBV6-5; cdr3_aa: ASSYSRLSETQY
v_call: TRBV2; cdr3_aa: ASRPWHSSYNEQF
v_call: TRBV28; cdr3_aa: GTADPPQETQY
v_call: TRBV20-1; cdr3_aa: SAKASGRADTQY
v_call: TRBV12-3/TRBV12-4; cdr3_aa: ASSLAFSPPWELF
v_call: TRBV25-1; cdr3_aa: ASSNPPDSYEQY
v_call: TRBV10-3; cdr3_aa: AISESLQDSQPQH
v_call: TRBV7-2; cdr3_aa: ASSLAGTSGMVTDTQY
v_call: TRBV10-3; cdr3_aa: AISEGFAGPYEQY
v_call: TRBV7-9; cdr3_aa: ASSSGHLNYGYT
v_call: TRBV5-6; cdr3_aa: ASSLAWTSYEQF
v_call: TRBV5-1; cdr3_aa: ASTRDSGHNSPLH
v_call: TRBV3-1; cdr3_aa: ASSPRRREDTEAF
v_call: TRBV5-1; cdr3_aa: ASSLYPTQGEAF
v_call: TRBV18; cdr3_aa: ASSPLGQLVFMNTEAF
v_call: TRBV7-2; cdr3_aa: ASSPDRVHTDTQY
v_call: TRBV12-3/TRBV12-4; cdr3_aa: ASSLGTGREQY
v_call: TRBV20-1; cdr3_aa: SASGLAGGGGELF
v_call: TRBV28; cdr3_aa: ASSNYGTYTDTQY
v_call: TRBV15; cdr3_aa: ATSLGISNQPQH
v_call: TRBV20-1; cdr3_aa: SATTGSRDGYT
v_call: TRBV5-6; cdr3_aa: ASSLRNSPTKNIQY
v_call: TRBV14; cdr3_aa: ASSQDDYGYT
v_call: TRBV19; cdr3_aa: ASTRGLYQPQH
v_call: TRBV29-1; cdr3_aa: SVKTGSNEKLF
v_call: TRBV20-1; cdr3_aa: SAREYSDHTLRLNTGELF
v_call: TRBV15; cdr3_aa: ATNEGKRSDEQF
v_call: TRBV4-3; cdr3_aa: ASSQDDRVNNEQF
v_call: TRBV5-6; cdr3_aa: ASSWTSGEYEQY
v_call: TRBV7-9; cdr3_aa: ASSFGTSYNEQF
v_call: TRBV30; cdr3_aa: AWSMGLASTDTQY
v_call: TRBV29-1; cdr3_aa: SVPQGTIQY
v_call: TRBV28; cdr3_aa: ASSLRRGGGETQY
v_call: TRBV7-2; cdr3_aa: ASSLWIQGDEQY
v_call: TRBV20-1; cdr3_aa: SARVLYEQY
v_call: TRBV11-2; cdr3_aa: ASSTPRTAKYSPLH
v_call: TRBV24-1; cdr3_aa: ATSDRRTDTQY
v_call: TRBV11-2; cdr3_aa: ASSLSLEGEAF